The 24 T cell receptor beta chains given below trace back to one sample, sequenced in a study of graft-versus-host responses after intestinal transplantation. Here immunoSEQ multiplex PCR was the method, and the copy in TCRdb shows in-frame clones only, minus some. This sample yields approximately 130,000 clones, of which approximately 92% are seen a single time; over 0.15% belongs to the top ten. No antigen is known for these receptors. Sequenced here: unstimulated CD4+ T cells sorted from spleen or lymph node cells, sampled before intestinal transplant. The receptors here all came from a human donor who received an intestinal transplant.

The chain joins TRBV5-1 to TRBJ2-7; 10 bases are shared with TRBD2. The V gene's germline CDR1 is SGHRS and CDR2 YFSETQ. The CDR3 totals 14 residues. J lost 6 bases, V lost 0 bases, and 3 bases had no gene match. Here the CDR3 reads CASSLGAGGVEQYF. The CDR3 DNA follows: TGCGCCAGCAGCTTGGGAGCGGGGGGGGTCGAGCAGTACTTC.

The J gene is TRBJ2-7, the V gene TRBV18; D unclear. Germline V gene data show CDR1 as KGHSH and CDR2 as LQKENI. The CDR3 length is 13 residues. V was trimmed by 5 bases and J by 1 base, leaving 9 bases between them. This chain's CDR3 is CASSTGPSYEQYF. The CDR3 DNA reads as TGTGCCAGCTCAACCGGGCCTTCCTACGAGCAGTACTTC. Full variable domain (outside the CDR3, taken from reference TRBV18 and TRBJ2-7): NAGVMQNPRHLVRRRGQEARLRCSPMKGHSHVYWYRQLPEEGLKFMVYLQKENIIDESGMPKERFSAEFPKEGPSILRIQQVVRGDSAAYFCASSTGPSYEQYFGPGTRLTVT.

The chain recombines TRBV9 with TRBJ1-2, with 8 bases matching TRBD1. The CDR3 sequence is 14 residues long. Germline V CDR1 and CDR2: SGDLS, YYNGEE. V shed 4 bases, J shed 6 bases, and the junction held 8 bases outside the gene matches. CDR3 coding DNA: TGTGCCAGCAGCTCCTTGACAGGGGAAGATGGCTACACCTTC. It is translated as CASSSLTGEDGYTF.

This rearrangement joins TRBV5-1 to TRBJ1-2; D unresolved. Germline V CDR1 and CDR2: SGHRS, YFSETQ. V dropped 4 bases and J dropped 1 base, with 14 bases sitting between them. The CDR3 is made up of 15 amino acids. The CDR3 sequence is CASSVLNPSNYGYTF. The DNA of the CDR3 is TGCGCCAGCAGCGTCTTAAACCCTAGTAACTATGGCTACACCTTC.

This clone came up once. The V and J genes are TRBV5-6 and TRBJ1-3, with D unclear. The CDR3 totals 13 residues. V lost 2 bases to trimming and J lost 0 bases, with 3 bases between them. Germline CDR1 is SGHDT and CDR2 is YYEEEE. CDR3 loop: CASSFASGNTIYF. Here the CDR3 DNA reads TGTGCCAGCAGCTTCGCCTCTGGAAACACCATATATTTT.

Of note for this clone: This same CDR3 is encoded by further DNA sequences in the sample. The rearrangement uses TRBV6-1 and TRBJ2-5; D is unresolved. There are 13 residues in the CDR3. V was trimmed by 2 bases and J by 2 bases, leaving 6 bases between them. Per the germline V gene, CDR1 is MNHNS and CDR2 is SASEGT. For the CDR3, the DNA is TGTGCCAGCAGTGAATCCCCGCAAGAGACCCAGTACTTC. This translates into CASSESPQETQYF.

V is TRBV9 and J is TRBJ2-7; tentatively, D is TRBD2 (5 bases). V gave up 0 bases and J gave up 0 bases, with 16 bases separating them. CDR1 SGDLS and CDR2 YYNGEE come from the germline V gene. The CDR3 is made up of 17 amino acids. In nucleotides, the CDR3 is TGTGCCAGCAGCGTAGGGTTGGATCCGGGGAGCTCCTACGAGCAGTACTTC. Its protein is CASSVGLDPGSSYEQYF.

V usage is TRBV6-1 and J usage is TRBJ2-1; 8 nucleotides agree with TRBD2. This CDR3 spans 15 amino acids. V gave up 8 bases and J gave up 9 bases; unmatched junction bases: 15. Germline V gene sequence: CDR1 MNHNS, CDR2 SASEGT. The CDR3 spells CASSGVAGKPGEQFF. CDR3 bases: TGTGCCAGCTCCGGGGTAGCGGGAAAGCCCGGTGAGCAGTTCTTC.

This clone was observed once. This chain links TRBV15 with TRBJ2-7, with D unresolved. Deletions cut 1 base from V and 2 bases from J, with 12 bases between. CDR3 length: 15 amino acids. Germline V gene sequence: CDR1 LNHNV, CDR2 YYDKDF (reference sequence). The DNA for the CDR3 is TGTGCCACCAGCAGAGGTGGAGACTTCCCCTACGAGCAGTACTTC. Its translation is CATSRGGDFPYEQYF.

The chain has TRBV7-9 and TRBJ1-4; no clear D. This CDR3 region has 14 residues. The ends were cut back, 3 bases at V and 0 bases at J, with 5 bases in the middle. The germline gives CDR1 SEHNR, CDR2 FQNEAQ (reference sequence). The CDR3 DNA reads TGTGCCAGCAGCTTGGGAGCAACTAATGAAAAACTGTTTTTT. Translating gives CASSLGATNEKLFF.

The chain carries TRBV9 and TRBJ2-1; tentatively, D is TRBD1 or TRBD2 (5 bases each). The V and J ends lost 4 bases and 2 bases respectively, with 16 bases between them. CDR1 and CDR2 (germline): SGDLS, YYNGEE. The CDR3 has 16 amino acids. Here the CDR3 reads CASSPAGRGTYNEQFF. CDR3 bases: TGTGCCAGCAGCCCTGCGGGCCGGGGCACCTACAATGAGCAGTTCTTC. Combining the CDR3 with reference TRBV9 and TRBJ2-1 gives the whole variable domain DSGVTQTPKHLITATGQRVTLRCSPRSGDLSVYWYQQSLDQGLQFLIQYYNGEERAKGNILERFSAQQFPDLHSELNLSSLELGDSALYFCASSPAGRGTYNEQFFGPGTRLTVL.

The chain is built from TRBV4-1 and TRBJ1-4; no firm D call. V lost 4 bases and J lost 2, with 8 bases in between. Germline CDR1 is MGHRA and CDR2 is YSYEKL. This CDR3 comprises 14 residues. CDR3 DNA sequence: TGCGCCAGCAGCCTAGGGTTCACTAATGAAAAACTGTTTTTT. It encodes CASSLGFTNEKLFF.

V usage is TRBV5-1 and J usage is TRBJ1-4; no clear D gene. Germline values: CDR1 SGHRS, CDR2 YFSETQ. The length of the CDR3 is 16 residues. V was shortened by 0 bases and J by 5 bases, with 14 bases between the two germline ends. CDR3 region: CASSLGLRIENEKLFF. In DNA, the CDR3 is TGCGCCAGCAGCTTGGGATTGAGGATTGAGAATGAAAAACTGTTTTTT.

This chain uses TRBV9 with TRBJ2-3; D is undetermined. The V gene's germline CDR1 is SGDLS and CDR2 YYNGEE. CDR3 length equals 15 residues. V lost 2 bases, J lost 0 bases, and 10 bases lay in between. The CDR3 sequence: CASSVGLGSTDTQYF. The CDR3 DNA follows: TGTGCCAGCAGCGTCGGTTTAGGTAGCACAGATACGCAGTATTTT.

This rearrangement joins TRBV10-1 to TRBJ1-1, with D perhaps matching TRBD1 (5 bases). The CDR3 is 12 amino acids. Germline CDR1 WNHNN, CDR2 SYGVQD (reference sequence). V lost 6 bases and J lost 3, with 8 bases in between. The CDR3 sequence: CASRAGDTEAFF. In DNA, the CDR3 is TGCGCCAGCAGGGCGGGGGACACTGAAGCTTTCTTT.

CDR3 in amino acids: CASSLMDTDTQYF. The CDR3 nucleotides are TGTGCCAGCAGCTTAATGGACACAGATACGCAGTATTTT. The J gene is TRBJ2-3, the V gene TRBV7-3; D is undetermined. V gave up 1 base and J gave up 2 bases, with 4 bases separating them. Germline V gene lookup returns CDR1 SGHTA and CDR2 FQGTGA. This CDR3 comprises 13 residues.

This rearrangement joins TRBV4-1 to TRBJ1-1; 7 bases fit TRBD1. Per germline, CDR1 MGHRA and CDR2 YSYEKL. The CDR3 is 15 amino acids. J was trimmed by 2 bases and V by 0 bases; bases with no gene match: 3. This CDR3 is CASSQEGTANTEAFF. CDR3 DNA: TGCGCCAGCAGCCAAGAGGGGACAGCTAACACTGAAGCTTTCTTT.

The chain is built from TRBV11-2 and TRBJ2-3, with 8 nucleotides matching TRBD2. With V trimmed by 1 base and J by 4 bases, 10 bases remained unmatched. CDR3 length equals 17 residues. CDR1 and CDR2 (germline): SGHAT, FQNNGV. In DNA, the CDR3 is TGTGCCAGCAGCTTAGTTCGGGGGGGGACCGGGGCAGATACGCAGTATTTT. Encoded protein: CASSLVRGGTGADTQYF. Drawing the rest from reference TRBV11-2 and TRBJ2-3, the complete variable domain is EAGVAQSPRYKIIEKRQSVAFWCNPISGHATLYWYQQILGQGPKLLIQFQNNGVVDDSQLPKDRFSAERLKGVDSTLKIQPAKLEDSAVYLCASSLVRGGTGADTQYFGPGTRLTVL.

The chain employs TRBV6-1 and TRBJ1-5, with D possibly TRBD1 on 6 matching bases. CDR1 is MNHNS, CDR2 SASEGT, per germline. The CDR3 is 15 residues long. V was cut by 6 bases and J by 4 bases, with 16 bases left in between. The chain's CDR3 is CASSQTRGPNQPQHF. The CDR3 DNA reads as TGTGCCAGCAGCCAAACCAGGGGCCCTAATCAGCCCCAGCATTTT.

This sequence joins TRBV20-1 and TRBJ2-7; D gene unclear. V was pared by 2 bases and J by 3 bases, with 5 bases between. CDR3 length: 11 amino acids. Germline-derived CDR1 and CDR2 are DFQATT and SNEGSKA (reference sequence). The CDR3 protein is CSARLGYEQYF. CDR3 nucleotide sequence: TGCAGTGCTAGACTAGGCTACGAGCAGTACTTC.

The chain has TRBV6-1 and TRBJ2-7, with D maybe TRBD1 (6 bases). Germline V gene data show CDR1 as MNHNS and CDR2 as SASEGT. This CDR3 has 12 amino acids. V was pared by 6 bases and J by 6 bases, with 12 bases between. CDR3 nucleotides: TGTGCCAGCAGGGACAGCCCGGGCGAGCAGTACTTC. Translating gives CASRDSPGEQYF.

The chain employs TRBV10-1 and TRBJ2-7; 10 bases agree with TRBD2. Germline CDR1 reads WNHNN; CDR2 reads SYGVQD (reference sequence). V was pared by 0 bases and J by 9 bases, with 8 bases of the junction left unmatched. This CDR3 has 15 amino acids. The CDR3 is CASSESTSGSAAQYF. The DNA for the CDR3 is TGCGCCAGCAGTGAGTCGACTAGCGGGTCTGCGGCGCAGTACTTC.

The rearrangement uses TRBV5-1 and TRBJ2-6; no definite D call. Germline V lookup: CDR1 SGHRS, CDR2 YFSETQ. This CDR3 comprises 14 residues. Trimming took off 4 bases at V and 2 bases at J, with 7 bases between the two ends. CDR3 in DNA: TGCGCCAGCAGCCCCCAAACTGGGGCCAACGTCCTGACTTTC. It is translated as CASSPQTGANVLTF.

J is TRBJ1-1 and V is TRBV25-1; 7 nucleotides line up with TRBD1. The CDR3 is 18 amino acids. Trimming cost V 3 bases and J 0 bases; bases outside gene matches: 13. CDR1 is MGHDK and CDR2 is SYGVNS in the germline V gene. This chain's CDR3 is CASSDRSRGLGMNTEAFF. The CDR3 DNA reads TGTGCCAGCAGTGATCGGAGCAGGGGGTTGGGGATGAACACTGAAGCTTTCTTT.